The following is a T cell receptor beta chain sequence with its context. Its antigen remains unknown. Naive CD8 cells comprised CD45RO-negative, CCR7-positively selected cells, excluding terminally differentiated effector memory CD45RA+ cells. Sorted subsets were amplified in replicate PCRs using 200 ng DNA, about 30,000 T cell genomes. Original processing notes: ImmunoSEQ junction-only sequences lacked quality scores, so their filtering differed. Clones were sequenced by immunoSEQ multiplex PCR, and TCRdb holds only the in-frame ones, with some missing. V, J and clone size are those of that table, while D and trimming were read from the DNA. The sample has about 2.1 million clones, 93% seen once. The data were taken from a study of shared clonotypes between healthy human individuals. General observations from the study: Against clonotypes common to all four donors, non-shared ones had lower generation probabilities. The study generally estimated greater richness for naive than memory subsets.

The sequence derives from a man between 18 and 29 years old in good health. Some clones in this sample may be carry-over from other donors' samples. Sequencing used naive CD8+ T cells from PBMCs.

The CDR3 DNA reads TGTGCCAGCAGCGTAGGGTATGGGAACTCCTACGAGCAGTACTTC. Encoded protein: CASSVGYGNSYEQYF. The V and J genes are TRBV9 and TRBJ2-7; no clear D. V was pared by 0 bases and J by 0 bases, with 10 bases between. The CDR3 is 15 amino acids. Germline CDR1 SGDLS, CDR2 YYNGEE. Together with reference TRBV9 and TRBJ2-7, the CDR3 gives the full variable domain: DSGVTQTPKHLITATGQRVTLRCSPRSGDLSVYWYQQSLDQGLQFLIQYYNGEERAKGNILERFSAQQFPDLHSELNLSSLELGDSALYFCASSVGYGNSYEQYFGPGTRLTVT.